The 21 T cell receptor beta chains in this list originate from one sample, sequenced in a study of shared clonotypes between healthy human individuals. Positively selected for CCR7, the CD45RO-negative cells used as naive CD8 cells excluded terminally differentiated effector memory CD45RA+ cells. Measured with immunoSEQ multiplex PCR; TCRdb has only the in-frame clones, and not every one. This table holds roughly 810,000 clones, just over 95% found once. The sample was naive CD8+ T cells sorted from blood. These receptors originate from a man in his thirties or forties in good health.

The V and J genes are TRBV11-2 and TRBJ1-1; a weak D match, TRBD1 (6 bases). The CDR3 runs 14 residues. The V gene lost 6 bases and the J gene lost 0 bases, with 11 bases spanning the gap. CDR1 and CDR2 (germline): SGHAT, FQNNGV. CDR3: CASSSGELNTEAFF. Here the CDR3 DNA reads TGTGCCAGCAGTTCAGGGGAACTGAACACTGAAGCTTTCTTT.

The chain has TRBV9 and TRBJ2-7; perhaps TRBD2 as D (10 bases). Trimming cost V 7 bases and J 4 bases, with 18 bases left between them. CDR1 is SGDLS, CDR2 YYNGEE, per germline. The CDR3 is 14 amino acids. The CDR3 region is CASGQGTSVYEQYF. The CDR3 bases are TGTGCCAGCGGACAGGGGACTAGCGTGTACGAGCAGTACTTC.

The CDR3: CASSRDEKLFF. In nucleotides, the CDR3 is TGTGCCAGCTCAAGGGATGAAAAACTGTTTTTT. The chain has TRBV7-9 and TRBJ1-4; D remains unclear. Germline V gene lookup returns CDR1 SEHNR and CDR2 FQNEAQ (reference sequence). The germline V and J ends were trimmed by 8 bases and 6 bases, with 7 bases remaining between them. This CDR3 is 11 amino acids long. The full variable domain, with the rest looked up from reference TRBV7-9 and TRBJ1-4, is DTGVSQNPRHKITKRGQNVTFRCDPISEHNRLYWYRQTLGQGPEFLTYFQNEAQLEKSRLLSDRFSAERPKGSFSTLEIQRTEQGDSAMYLCASSRDEKLFFGSGTQLSVL.

The V and J genes are TRBV7-2 and TRBJ1-3, with 9 positions matching TRBD1. The CDR3 spans 15 residues. Germline V lookup: CDR1 SGHTA, CDR2 FQGNSA. After removal of 5 bases from V and 4 bases from J, the junction contained 6 bases not matched to a gene. The CDR3 DNA is TGTGCCAGCAGCCCTGGACAGGGGACCGGAAACACCATATATTTT. Protein product: CASSPGQGTGNTIYF.

This clone was recorded only once. Other DNA sequences of this sample code for an identical CDR3. The chain links TRBV18 to TRBJ1-1; D uncertain. Trimming shortened V by 3 bases and J by 1 base, and 6 bases separated the two germline ends. CDR1 KGHSH and CDR2 LQKENI come from the germline V gene. The CDR3 has 13 amino acids. CDR3 region: CASSPGGNTEAFF. CDR3 DNA sequence: TGTGCCAGCTCACCCGGCGGGAACACTGAAGCTTTCTTT. The entire variable domain, with the rest obtained from reference TRBV18 and TRBJ1-1, is as follows: NAGVMQNPRHLVRRRGQEARLRCSPMKGHSHVYWYRQLPEEGLKFMVYLQKENIIDESGMPKERFSAEFPKEGPSILRIQQVVRGDSAAYFCASSPGGNTEAFFGQGTRLTVV.

V and J are TRBV7-9 and TRBJ1-1; D is possibly TRBD1 (6 bases). Germline-derived CDR1 and CDR2 are SEHNR and FQNEAQ (reference sequence). The CDR3 loop spans 13 amino acids. V was clipped by 1 base and J by 8 bases, with 11 bases between them. CDR3 sequence reads: CASSLGGTTEAFF. CDR3 DNA sequence: TGTGCCAGCAGCTTAGGCGGGACAACAGAAGCTTTCTTT.

This chain uses TRBV7-2 with TRBJ2-3, with D possibly matching TRBD2 (6 bases). The V gene's germline CDR1 is SGHTA and CDR2 FQGNSA. Trimming took 5 bases from V and 1 from J, leaving 10 bases between them. CDR3 length: 14 residues. CDR3 nucleotide sequence: TGTGCCAGCAGCATGGAGGGACGCACAGATACGCAGTATTTT. Protein: CASSMEGRTDTQYF.

J is TRBJ2-3 and V is TRBV5-1; TRBD2 agrees at 13 bases. Germline trimming cut 4 bases from V and 6 bases from J; bases unmatched to any gene: 11. Germline V gives CDR1 SGHRS, CDR2 YFSETQ. This CDR3 contains 17 residues. CDR3 region: CASSPWTSGSESDTQYF. CDR3 in DNA: TGCGCCAGCAGCCCCTGGACTAGCGGGAGTGAATCCGATACGCAGTATTTT.

A single count supports this clone. The V call is TRBV28, the J call TRBJ1-5, with D tentatively TRBD1 (6 bases). The V gene lost 3 bases and the J gene lost 5 bases, with 14 bases spanning the gap. The V gene's germline CDR1 is MDHEN and CDR2 SYDVKM. CDR3 length equals 15 residues. The CDR3 loop is CASSLAGGADQPQHF. For the CDR3, the DNA is TGTGCCAGCAGTTTGGCGGGGGGCGCGGATCAGCCCCAGCATTTT.

V usage is TRBV15 and J usage is TRBJ2-2; 8 bases fit TRBD2. The CDR3 has 18 amino acids. V trimming: 3 bases; J trimming: 5 bases; junction bases outside the gene matches: 14. Germline V gene sequence: CDR1 LNHNV, CDR2 YYDKDF (reference sequence). In DNA form, the CDR3 reads TGTGCCACCAGCAGGGGAAGCGGGGGTGCCTCGTGGACCGGGGAGCTGTTTTTT. Amino acid sequence: CATSRGSGGASWTGELFF.

This clone was recorded only once. At the DNA level, this CDR3 is encoded by other sequences in the same sample as well. The chain couples TRBV27 to TRBJ1-1; D is ambiguous. Germline V gene lookup returns CDR1 MNHEY and CDR2 SMNVEV (reference sequence). The CDR3 is 11 amino acids. Trimming pared 7 bases from V and 4 bases from J, leaving 7 bases between. The CDR3, as DNA: TGTGCCAGCAAGGGAGGCACTGAAGCTTTCTTT. It codes for CASKGGTEAFF.

This clone was counted a single time. This rearrangement joins TRBV5-1 to TRBJ2-2; D ambiguous. Germline assignment: CDR1 SGHRS and CDR2 YFSETQ. This CDR3 has 14 residues. The V and J ends lost 3 bases and 0 bases respectively, with 6 bases between them. The CDR3 DNA reads as TGCGCCAGCAGCTCTACAACGAACACCGGGGAGCTGTTTTTT. It translates to CASSSTTNTGELFF.

The rearrangement joins TRBV10-2 to TRBJ2-7, with 12 bases lining up with TRBD2. This CDR3 spans 14 amino acids. V dropped 4 bases and J dropped 5; count of bases not matched to a gene: 3. Germline-derived CDR1 and CDR2 are WSHSY and SAAADI. The CDR3 is CASSASGRVHEQYF. In DNA, the CDR3 is TGCGCCAGCAGTGCTAGCGGGAGGGTCCACGAGCAGTACTTC.

This chain joins TRBV29-1 and TRBJ1-1; no clear D. CDR1 and CDR2 (germline): SQVTM, ANQGSEA. V shed 7 bases and J shed 4 bases, with 10 bases lying between them. The CDR3 length is 11 residues. CDR3 coding DNA: TGCAGCGCGGGGTGGGTCACTGAAGCTTTCTTT. Amino acid sequence: CSAGWVTEAFF.

The V and J genes are TRBV29-1 and TRBJ2-6; 7 bases agree with TRBD1. This CDR3 is 14 amino acids long. Germline loops: CDR1 SQVTM, CDR2 ANQGSEA. The V and J ends lost 5 bases and 0 bases, in that order; junction bases with no gene match: 1. The CDR3 protein is CSVPGGSGANVLTF. The CDR3 region has the DNA TGCAGCGTTCCAGGGGGCTCTGGGGCCAACGTCCTGACTTTC.

The rearrangement links TRBV5-1 to TRBJ2-3; 12 bases match TRBD1. This CDR3 has 16 residues. The ends lost 2 bases at V and 6 bases at J; junction bases unmatched: 7. CDR1 SGHRS and CDR2 YFSETQ come from the germline V gene. This CDR3 is CASSFTGTGGRDTQYF. The CDR3 region has the DNA TGCGCCAGCAGCTTTACCGGGACAGGGGGCCGGGATACGCAGTATTTT.

CDR3 coding DNA: TGTGCCAGCAGCTTACAGGTTGAGCAGTACTTC. The encoded protein is CASSLQVEQYF. This chain joins TRBV11-2 and TRBJ2-7, with D hard to call. The CDR3 runs to 11 residues. CDR1 is SGHAT and CDR2 is FQNNGV in the germline V gene. Trimming removed 2 bases at V and 7 bases at J, with 6 bases between.

Here the CDR3 DNA reads TGTGCCAGCCAGGACAGGATCAATCAGCCCCAGCATTTT. Its translation is CASQDRINQPQHF. The genes are TRBV2 and TRBJ1-5, with 7 nucleotides matching TRBD1. The J segment lost 3 bases and the V segment lost 8 bases, leaving 4 bases of the junction unmatched. Germline lookup yields CDR1 SNHLY and CDR2 FYNNEI. There are 13 residues in the CDR3.

The V and J genes are TRBV28 and TRBJ2-7; the D gene is possibly TRBD2 (5 bases). CDR3 size: 16 residues. V shed 6 bases and J shed 2 bases, with 20 bases lying between them. Germline CDR1 is MDHEN and CDR2 is SYDVKM. The CDR3: CASSQPLRAMTYEQYF. Here the CDR3 DNA reads TGTGCCAGCAGCCAACCCTTGAGGGCGATGACCTACGAGCAGTACTTC.

The rearrangement uses TRBV11-3 and TRBJ1-2; D is possibly TRBD1 (5 bases). The CDR3 has 15 amino acids. Germline V gene lookup returns CDR1 SGHNT and CDR2 YENEEA. Trimming removed 5 bases at V and 7 bases at J, with 20 bases between. In DNA form, the CDR3 reads TGTGCCAGCAGCCATAGATCGGGTCAGGGTGGTGGCTACACCTTC. This gives the protein CASSHRSGQGGGYTF.

Concerning this clone: Different DNA sequences within this sample yield the same CDR3. The V gene is TRBV7-9, the J gene TRBJ2-1, with D possibly being TRBD2 (6 bases). V shed 1 base and J shed 2 bases, with 9 bases lying between them. CDR1 SEHNR and CDR2 FQNEAQ come from the germline V gene (reference sequence). The CDR3 length is 15 residues. CDR3: CASSLVGGAYNEQFF. The CDR3 bases are TGTGCCAGCAGCTTAGTCGGCGGGGCCTACAATGAGCAGTTCTTC.